This T cell receptor beta chain was obtained from a study of blood T cell repertoires in COVID-19. For the study at large: From T cells, B-cell-depleted T cells, or PBMCs came the material, which was cDNA or gDNA.

Sequencing used immunoSEQ multiplex PCR; TCRdb keeps in-frame clones, though not all of them. The data show about 350,000 clones, approximately 89% seen once. Germline V gene lookup returns CDR1 SNHLY and CDR2 FYNNEI. The ends were cut back, 6 bases at V and 2 bases at J, with 20 bases in the middle. There are 16 residues in the CDR3. The TCR was taken from a woman aged 55-70 years with COVID-19, enrolled during active disease. Sample: peripheral blood. This rearrangement joins TRBV2 to TRBJ2-7; possibly TRBD1 for D (5 bases). CDR3 DNA: TGTGCCAGCAGGACCCCCAGGGATGTGGGGCCCTACGAGCAGTACTTC. Translating gives CASRTPRDVGPYEQYF.